Below, 21 T cell receptor beta chains from the same sample are listed, as sequenced in a study of shared clonotypes between healthy human individuals. TCRdb's table, derived via immunoSEQ multiplex PCR, lists solely in-frame clones and lacks some. Of roughly 1 million clones in the sample, around 78% were seen once. Sequencing was performed on memory CD4+ T cells from PBMCs. As for subset: CD45RA-negative fraction. The receptors originated from a man between 18 and 29 years old in good health. Some clones in this sample may be carry-over from other donors' samples.

Turning to this clone: A single base is all that separates this from a far larger clone, so a read error is likely. The J gene is TRBJ2-3, the V gene TRBV5-4, with D unresolved. Per the germline V gene, CDR1 is SGHNT and CDR2 is YYREEE (reference sequence). V lost 4 bases and J 2 bases, leaving 2 bases between the germline ends. This CDR3 comprises 11 residues. CDR3 protein: CASSVTDTQYF. The CDR3 nucleotides read TGTGCCAGCAGCGTCACAGATACGCAGTATTTT.

A few counts support this clone. This rearrangement joins TRBV19 to TRBJ2-1; D call uncertain. V lost 10 bases to trimming and J lost 5 bases, with 3 bases between them. The CDR3 is 9 amino acids. The V gene's germline CDR1 is LNHDA and CDR2 SQIVND (reference sequence). The CDR3 here is CAIDNEQFF. The CDR3 DNA follows: TGTGCCATAGACAATGAGCAGTTCTTC.

This sequence joins TRBV28 and TRBJ1-2; TRBD1 is a possible D gene (6 bases). There are 12 residues in the CDR3. Per germline, CDR1 MDHEN and CDR2 SYDVKM. Trimming removed 7 bases at V and 6 bases at J, with 12 bases between. CDR3 DNA sequence: TGTGCCAGCACCAATACAGGGAATGGCTACACCTTC. Translated: CASTNTGNGYTF.

The chain employs TRBV7-2 and TRBJ2-3, with D perhaps TRBD1 or TRBD2 (6 bases each). The V gene's germline CDR1 is SGHTA and CDR2 FQGNSA. Trimming left V 5 bases short and J 3 bases short, with 12 bases between. This CDR3 spans 14 amino acids. The CDR3 sequence: CASSVRGPTDTQYF. CDR3 coding DNA: TGTGCCAGCAGCGTCCGGGGGCCTACAGATACGCAGTATTTT.

The chain carries TRBV10-3 and TRBJ2-1, with a tentative D call TRBD1 (8 bases). Germline V gene lookup returns CDR1 ENHRY and CDR2 SYGVKD. V was shortened by 3 bases and J by 3 bases, with 21 bases between the two germline ends. The CDR3 consists of 18 residues. The CDR3 here is CAISERQGREAGYNEQFF. In nucleotides, the CDR3 is TGTGCCATCAGTGAAAGACAGGGGAGGGAGGCAGGCTACAATGAGCAGTTCTTC.

V usage is TRBV7-9 and J usage is TRBJ1-5, with 7 nucleotides matching TRBD1. V lost 4 bases to trimming and J lost 4 bases; unmatched junction nucleotides: 10. The CDR3 covers 16 residues. Per the germline V gene, CDR1 is SEHNR and CDR2 is FQNEAQ (reference sequence). The CDR3 nucleotides read TGTGCCAGCAGCTCGCCACAGGGGTCGGGTAATCAGCCCCAGCATTTT. It is translated as CASSSPQGSGNQPQHF.

This clone was seen a few times. The gene calls are TRBV7-6 and TRBJ2-2; unclear D gene. Germline V lookup: CDR1 SGHVS, CDR2 FNYEAQ. The CDR3 has 11 residues. The ends were cut back, 2 bases at V and 5 bases at J, with 0 bases in the middle. The CDR3 protein is CASSLTGELFF. The CDR3 DNA reads TGTGCCAGCAGCTTAACCGGGGAGCTGTTTTTT.

This clone is a singleton in its sample. A read error may produce the germline difference seen at one junction end. The sample carries other DNA sequences with the same CDR3. This rearrangement joins TRBV7-2 to TRBJ2-7, with 8 bases aligning to TRBD2. The CDR3 sequence is 16 residues long. Germline assignment: CDR1 SGHTA and CDR2 FQGNSA. The CDR3 loop is CASSLGRGGTVYEQYF. DNA for the CDR3: TGCGCCAGCAGCTTAGGGCGCGGGGGGACTGTCTACGAGCAGTACTTC.

The V call is TRBV19, the J call TRBJ2-7, with D uncertain. CDR3 size: 14 residues. CDR1 is LNHDA and CDR2 is SQIVND in the germline V gene (reference sequence). The V end lost 7 bases, the J end lost 3 bases, and 16 bases lay between the germline ends. CDR3 bases: TGTGCCAGTAAGGAGAACCAGAGATTCTACGAGCAGTACTTC. Amino acid sequence: CASKENQRFYEQYF.

This chain uses TRBV5-1 with TRBJ2-6; TRBD1 matches 7 bases. The CDR3 consists of 14 residues. The junction had 8 bases not matched to a gene; V was cut back by 4 bases and J by 10 bases. The V gene's germline CDR1 is SGHRS and CDR2 YFSETQ. This chain's CDR3 is CASSPDSTGNVLTF. The CDR3 DNA reads TGCGCCAGCAGCCCGGACTCGACAGGGAACGTCCTGACTTTC.

The chain links TRBV2 to TRBJ2-1; 8 bases map to TRBD1. CDR1 and CDR2 (germline): SNHLY, FYNNEI. After removal of 3 bases from V and 14 bases from J, the junction contained 9 bases not matched to a gene. CDR3 length: 13 amino acids. CDR3 loop: CASSEETTGGKFF. CDR3 nucleotides: TGTGCCAGCAGTGAGGAAACTACAGGGGGGAAGTTCTTC.

The V and J genes are TRBV28 and TRBJ1-1; D is possibly TRBD1 (5 bases). Trimming left V 5 bases short and J 0 bases short, with 10 bases between. This CDR3 region has 14 residues. Germline V gene data show CDR1 as MDHEN and CDR2 as SYDVKM. The CDR3 DNA sequence: TGTGCCAGCAGTCCCCCAGGGATGAACACTGAAGCTTTCTTT. Amino acids: CASSPPGMNTEAFF.

The chain links TRBV5-1 to TRBJ2-1; D is possibly TRBD2 (6 bases). Germline loops: CDR1 SGHRS, CDR2 YFSETQ. V was trimmed by 2 bases and J by 0 bases, leaving 15 bases between them. This CDR3 spans 17 amino acids. In DNA form, the CDR3 reads TGCGCCAGCAGCTTCCCTCGGGAGCGGAGCTCCTACAATGAGCAGTTCTTC. Translated: CASSFPRERSSYNEQFF.

Concerning this clone itself: The sample carries other DNA sequences with the same CDR3. The chain uses TRBV5-1 and TRBJ1-4; 7 nucleotides agree with TRBD1. This CDR3 contains 14 residues. V dropped 5 bases and J dropped 4; count of bases not matched to a gene: 5. CDR1 is SGHRS, CDR2 YFSETQ, per germline. The CDR3 protein is CASSPGQINEKLFF. The CDR3, as DNA: TGCGCCAGCAGTCCGGGACAGATTAATGAAAAACTGTTTTTT.

The V and J genes are TRBV5-1 and TRBJ1-1; no clear D. The CDR3 is made up of 16 amino acids. V lost 4 bases to trimming and J lost 0 bases, with 16 bases between them. CDR1 SGHRS and CDR2 YFSETQ come from the germline V gene. The DNA for the CDR3 is TGCGCCAGCAGCACTCCGGGAGGGAGCTTGAACACTGAAGCTTTCTTT. Protein product: CASSTPGGSLNTEAFF. The full variable domain, completed using reference TRBV5-1 and TRBJ1-1, is KAGVTQTPRYLIKTRGQQVTLSCSPISGHRSVSWYQQTPGQGLQFLFEYFSETQRNKGNFPGRFSGRQFSNSRSEMNVSTLELGDSALYLCASSTPGGSLNTEAFFGQGTRLTVV.

Here the CDR3 reads CASRDRNVETQYF. The CDR3 nucleotides read TGTGCCAGCAGGGACAGAAATGTGGAGACCCAGTACTTC. The rearrangement links TRBV2 to TRBJ2-5, with D maybe TRBD1 (6 bases). The CDR3 covers 13 residues. With 6 bases removed from V and 5 bases from J, the gap between germline ends came to 13 bases. Germline V gives CDR1 SNHLY, CDR2 FYNNEI.

The genes are TRBV6-1 and TRBJ2-3, with D perhaps matching TRBD1 (6 bases). CDR3 length: 14 residues. Germline CDR1 is MNHNS and CDR2 is SASEGT. V lost 7 bases to trimming and J lost 1 base, with 12 bases between them. The DNA of the CDR3 is TGTGCCAGCACCAAGGGGGTCGGCACAGATACGCAGTATTTT. Protein sequence: CASTKGVGTDTQYF.

This clone came up once. V and J are TRBV11-3 and TRBJ2-3; D may be TRBD1 (6 bases). The CDR3 is 15 amino acids. Germline loops: CDR1 SGHNT, CDR2 YENEEA. The ends were cut back, 5 bases at V and 4 bases at J, with 16 bases in the middle. As DNA, the CDR3 is TGTGCCAGCAGCCGAGGGGGAGCGGTTGCAGATACGCAGTATTTT. Protein sequence: CASSRGGAVADTQYF.

The rearrangement uses TRBV29-1 and TRBJ2-7, with D possibly matching TRBD1 (5 bases). The CDR3 spans 12 residues. V was clipped by 7 bases and J by 4 bases, with 14 bases between them. The V gene's germline CDR1 is SQVTM and CDR2 ANQGSEA. The CDR3 here is CSAADRQYEQYF. The CDR3 DNA is TGCAGCGCCGCTGACAGACAATACGAGCAGTACTTC.

The chain has TRBV5-4 and TRBJ2-3; D uncertain. Trimming removed 2 bases at V and 0 bases at J, with 7 bases between. The CDR3 has 14 amino acids. Germline assignment: CDR1 SGHNT and CDR2 YYREEE (reference sequence). CDR3 DNA sequence: TGTGCCAGCAGCTTTTGGGCTAGCACAGATACGCAGTATTTT. Residues: CASSFWASTDTQYF.

The chain is built from TRBV19 and TRBJ1-2, with TRBD1 matching over 8 bases. The germline CDR1 and CDR2 sequences are LNHDA and SQIVND (reference sequence). The CDR3 loop spans 14 amino acids. V dropped 7 bases and J dropped 9; count of bases not matched to a gene: 13. This CDR3 reads CASTPGQATISYTF. CDR3 bases: TGTGCCAGTACCCCGGGACAGGCAACTATCAGCTACACCTTC. The complete variable domain, with remaining parts taken from reference TRBV19 and TRBJ1-2, reads DGGITQSPKYLFRKEGQNVTLSCEQNLNHDAMYWYRQDPGQGLRLIYYSQIVNDFQKGDIAEGYSVSREKKESFPLTVTSAQKNPTAFYLCASTPGQATISYTFGSGTRLTVV.